Presented here are 11 T cell receptor beta chains from one specimen sequenced in a study of T cells expressing NK-cell markers. TCRdb re-called the 5' RACE reads and shows each CDR3 protein once, DNA omitted. The ten top clones account for 7.3%, within a sample of hundreds of thousands of distinct CDR3 sequences. Sequencing was done on a sample of blood T cells: a sorted CD56 or NKG2C T cell subset, CD4+ or CD8+ T cells, or bulk PBMC T cells (not recorded which). The source is a woman between 18 and 70 years old in good health.

This chain uses TRBV19 with TRBJ1-1; TCRdb picks TRBD1, but there is no DNA to check that call. Germline CDR1 reads LNHDA; CDR2 reads SQIVND (reference sequence). There are 14 residues in the CDR3. The CDR3 loop is CASTTTGMNTEAFF.

The chain has TRBV15 and TRBJ2-3. CDR3 length equals 17 residues. In germline, CDR1 is LNHNV, CDR2 YYDKDF (reference sequence). The CDR3 reads CATSRDLLPTNADTQYF.

The chain combines TRBV29-1 with TRBJ2-7; the D call of TRBD2 rests on TCRdb alone, since no DNA is present to check it. The CDR3 runs to 15 residues. Germline CDR1 reads SQVTM; CDR2 reads ANQGSEA. CDR3 residues: CSVGGGLAGVYEQYF.

The chain employs TRBV7-2 and TRBJ2-3; TCRdb's assignment of TRBD2 cannot be checked, as there is no DNA. The germline gives CDR1 SGHTA, CDR2 FQGNSA. CDR3 length: 16 residues. The CDR3 reads CASSPRGGRGTDTQYF. Full variable domain (missing parts from reference TRBV7-2 and TRBJ2-3): GAGVSQSPSNKVTEKGKDVELRCDPISGHTALYWYRQSLGQGLEFLIYFQGNSAPDKSGLPSDRFSAERTGGSVSTLTIQRTQQEDSAVYLCASSPRGGRGTDTQYFGPGTRLTVL.

The chain uses TRBV28 and TRBJ2-1; there is no DNA to check the TCRdb D call of TRBD2. Germline CDR1 is MDHEN and CDR2 is SYDVKM. The CDR3 totals 15 residues. The CDR3 sequence is CASTLLAGVPDEQFF.

V gene TRBV7-6 combines with J gene TRBJ2-2; the TCRdb D gene call, TRBD1, has no DNA to confirm it. The CDR3 contains 14 residues. In germline, CDR1 is SGHVS, CDR2 FNYEAQ. This chain's CDR3 is CASRWGGHTGELFF.

V usage is TRBV7-2 and J usage is TRBJ2-2; TCRdb outputs TRBD2, but without DNA this stays unchecked. The CDR3 loop spans 14 amino acids. Germline V gene data show CDR1 as SGHTA and CDR2 as FQGNSA. The CDR3 reads CASSFGTSLRELFF.

The chain is built from TRBV5-6 and TRBJ2-5; TCRdb returns TRBD1, unconfirmable since there is no DNA. Germline V gene lookup returns CDR1 SGHDT and CDR2 YYEEEE. The CDR3 is made up of 15 amino acids. Here the CDR3 reads CASSKKQVRQETQYF.

This chain joins TRBV27 and TRBJ2-4; TCRdb's D call, TRBD1, is unchecked because there is no DNA. Germline values: CDR1 MNHEY, CDR2 SMNVEV (reference sequence). The length of the CDR3 is 14 residues. This CDR3 reads CASSPVAQVKFQYF.

This chain uses TRBV6-2 or TRBV6-3 with TRBJ2-3; with no DNA, the TCRdb D assignment of TRBD2 cannot be verified. From germline, CDR1 is MNHEY and CDR2 SVGEGT. There are 19 residues in the CDR3. The CDR3 region is CASSYSGTSGGLSTDTQYF.

The chain is built from TRBV7-2 and TRBJ2-4; no DNA is available, so the TRBD1 call from TCRdb remains unchecked. This CDR3 has 15 residues. CDR1 SGHTA and CDR2 FQGNSA come from the germline V gene. CDR3 residues: CASRPDRGAKNIQYF.